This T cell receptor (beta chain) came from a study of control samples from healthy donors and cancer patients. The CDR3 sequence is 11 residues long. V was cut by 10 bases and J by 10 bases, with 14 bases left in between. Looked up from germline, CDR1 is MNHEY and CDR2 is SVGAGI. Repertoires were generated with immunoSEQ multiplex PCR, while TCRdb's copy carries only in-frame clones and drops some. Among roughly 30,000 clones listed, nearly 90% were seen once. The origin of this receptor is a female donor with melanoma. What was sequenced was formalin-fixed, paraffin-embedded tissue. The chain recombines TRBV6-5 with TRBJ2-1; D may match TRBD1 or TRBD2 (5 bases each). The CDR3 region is CATSPEGEQFF. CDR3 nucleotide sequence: TGTGCCACCTCACCAGAGGGGGAGCAGTTCTTC.